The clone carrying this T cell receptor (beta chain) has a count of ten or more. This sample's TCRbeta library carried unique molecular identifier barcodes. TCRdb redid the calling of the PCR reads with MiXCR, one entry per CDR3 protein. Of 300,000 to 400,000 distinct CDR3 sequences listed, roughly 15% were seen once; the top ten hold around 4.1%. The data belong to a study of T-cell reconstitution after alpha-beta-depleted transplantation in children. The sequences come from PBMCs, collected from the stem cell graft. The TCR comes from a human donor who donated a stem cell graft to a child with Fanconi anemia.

CDR3 amino acids: CASSHTGIYNEQFF. The CDR3 DNA is TGCGCCAGCAGCCACACTGGGATCTACAATGAGCAGTTCTTC. This sequence joins TRBV4-3 and TRBJ2-1; the D is unclear. Germline values: CDR1 LGHNA, CDR2 YSLEER. The CDR3 covers 14 residues. V was shortened by 3 bases and J by 3 bases, with 9 bases between the two germline ends.